The rows below give T cell receptor beta chains drawn from one sample of a study of siplizumab effects on memory and regulatory T cells. Sequenced by immunoSEQ multiplex PCR; TCRdb stores in-frame clones only, minus some. The table includes around 100,000 clones, 94% detected once. Sequenced sample: non-Treg CD4+ T cells sorted from blood. All receptors come from a human donor in good health. CDR3s leave out the opening cysteine and the closing phenylalanine or tryptophan. Fields, in order: J gene, V gene, CDR3 protein.

TRBJ2-1,TRBV5-1,ASSLDGLAGAGRYNEQF
TRBJ1-1,TRBV4-1,ASSQGFGWGSNTEAF
TRBJ2-7,TRBV5-1,ASSYGPTSGAQPYEQY
TRBJ1-5,TRBV2,ASKGDSNQPQH
TRBJ1-6,TRBV18,ASSPLTGIRSPLH
TRBJ2-2,TRBV4-3,ASSQVSGRDTGELF
TRBJ2-1,TRBV6-1,ASSEGRPSREQF
TRBJ2-1,TRBV29-1,SAQRDAYNEQF
TRBJ2-7,TRBV6-5,ASRISGRYEQY
TRBJ2-7,TRBV25-1,ASSEYVPGRAYEQY
TRBJ1-5,TRBV19,ASGGGLLTGVSQPQH
TRBJ1-5,TRBV2,ASSERSRGQGTQPQH
TRBJ1-1,TRBV7-9,ASSLVQNTEAF
TRBJ2-1,TRBV9,ASSVAPTGDPYNEQF